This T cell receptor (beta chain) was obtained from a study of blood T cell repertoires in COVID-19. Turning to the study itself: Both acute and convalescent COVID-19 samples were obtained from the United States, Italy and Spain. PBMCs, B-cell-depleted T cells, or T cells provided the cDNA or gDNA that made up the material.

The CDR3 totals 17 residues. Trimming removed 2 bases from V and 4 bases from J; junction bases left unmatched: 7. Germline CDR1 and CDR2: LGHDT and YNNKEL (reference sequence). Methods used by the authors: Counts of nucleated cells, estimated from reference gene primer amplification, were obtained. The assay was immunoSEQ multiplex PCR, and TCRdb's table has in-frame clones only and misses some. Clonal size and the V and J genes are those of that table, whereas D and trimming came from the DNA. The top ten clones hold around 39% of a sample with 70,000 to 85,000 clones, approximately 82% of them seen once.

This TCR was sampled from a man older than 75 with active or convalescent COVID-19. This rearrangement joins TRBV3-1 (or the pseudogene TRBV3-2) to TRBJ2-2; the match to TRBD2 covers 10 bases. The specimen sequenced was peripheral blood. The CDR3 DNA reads TGTGCCAGCAGCCAATCAGTAGCGGGGGGTATCACCGGGGAGCTGTTTTTT. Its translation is CASSQSVAGGITGELFF.